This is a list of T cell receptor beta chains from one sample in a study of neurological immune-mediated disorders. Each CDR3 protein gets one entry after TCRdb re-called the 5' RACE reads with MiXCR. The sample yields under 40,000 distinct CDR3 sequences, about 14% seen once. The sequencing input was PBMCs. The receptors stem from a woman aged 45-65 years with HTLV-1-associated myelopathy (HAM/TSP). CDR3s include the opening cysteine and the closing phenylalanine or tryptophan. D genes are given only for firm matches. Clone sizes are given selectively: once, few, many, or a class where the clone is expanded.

cdr3_aa: CASSLGLQYQETQYF
cdr3_nt: TGTGCTAGCAGCTTAGGACTACAATACCAAGAGACCCAGTACTTC
j_call: TRBJ2-5
v_call: TRBV7-7
clone_size: many
d_call: NA

cdr3_aa: CASSRGAAETNEKLFF
cdr3_nt: TGCGCCAGCAGCCGAGGGGCAGCCGAAACAAATGAAAAACTGTTTTTT
j_call: TRBJ1-4
v_call: TRBV5-1
clone_size: many
d_call: NA

cdr3_aa: CASSHKRGAKDTQYF
cdr3_nt: TGTGCCAGCAGCCACAAGCGGGGGGCCAAAGATACGCAGTATTTT
j_call: TRBJ2-3
v_call: TRBV3-1
clone_size: many
d_call: TRBD2

cdr3_aa: CSAKMAGTGGRGTEAFF
cdr3_nt: TGCAGTGCAAAGATGGCCGGGACAGGTGGAAGGGGGACTGAAGCTTTCTTT
j_call: TRBJ1-1
v_call: TRBV20-1
clone_size: many
d_call: TRBD1

cdr3_aa: CASNQGVYHETQYF
cdr3_nt: TGCGCCAGCAATCAGGGGGTATACCATGAGACCCAGTACTTC
j_call: TRBJ2-5
v_call: TRBV5-1
clone_size: NA
d_call: TRBD1

cdr3_aa: CASSLRNTRVQETQYF
cdr3_nt: TGTGCCAGCAGCCTTAGAAATACAAGAGTCCAAGAGACCCAGTACTTC
j_call: TRBJ2-5
v_call: TRBV5-8
clone_size: NA
d_call: NA

cdr3_aa: CSARRDSKNYGYTF
cdr3_nt: TGCAGTGCTAGGCGGGACAGTAAGAACTATGGCTACACCTTC
j_call: TRBJ1-2
v_call: TRBV20-1
clone_size: many
d_call: TRBD1

cdr3_aa: CASSVGLAGGLGETQYF
cdr3_nt: TGTGCCAGCAGCGTGGGACTAGCGGGGGGGCTGGGAGAGACCCAGTACTTC
j_call: TRBJ2-5
v_call: TRBV5-8
clone_size: NA
d_call: TRBD2

cdr3_aa: CASLSSGPGETQYF
cdr3_nt: TGTGCCAGCTTAAGTAGCGGGCCCGGGGAGACCCAGTACTTC
j_call: TRBJ2-5
v_call: TRBV2
clone_size: NA
d_call: TRBD2

cdr3_aa: CASSLEVGLNTEAFF
cdr3_nt: TGTGCCAGCAGCTTGGAGGTCGGTTTGAACACTGAAGCTTTCTTT
j_call: TRBJ1-1
v_call: TRBV5-6
clone_size: many
d_call: NA

cdr3_aa: CASSLSSQGVGEAFF
cdr3_nt: TGTGCCAGCAGTTTATCCTCCCAGGGGGTGGGTGAAGCTTTCTTT
j_call: TRBJ1-1
v_call: TRBV12-3/TRBV12-4
clone_size: many
d_call: TRBD1

cdr3_aa: CSVTTLGTQYF
cdr3_nt: TGCAGTGTCACCACCCTAGGGACCCAGTACTTC
j_call: TRBJ2-5
v_call: TRBV20-1
clone_size: many
d_call: NA

cdr3_aa: CASSIQSGGYNEQFF
cdr3_nt: TGTGCCAGTAGTATTCAAAGCGGGGGCTACAATGAGCAGTTCTTC
j_call: TRBJ2-1
v_call: TRBV19
clone_size: many
d_call: TRBD2

cdr3_aa: CASRQQGNTGELFF
cdr3_nt: TGTGCCAGCAGGCAACAGGGGAACACCGGGGAGCTGTTTTTT
j_call: TRBJ2-2
v_call: TRBV6-2/TRBV6-3
clone_size: many
d_call: NA

cdr3_aa: CASSVPPNAGANVLTF
cdr3_nt: TGTGCCAGCAGCGTACCCCCCAACGCTGGGGCCAACGTCCTGACTTTC
j_call: TRBJ2-6
v_call: TRBV9
clone_size: many
d_call: NA

cdr3_aa: CASSHPPGHPKNIQYF
cdr3_nt: TGTGCCAGCAGCCACCCTCCGGGACATCCGAAAAACATTCAGTACTTC
j_call: TRBJ2-4
v_call: TRBV6-5
clone_size: many
d_call: NA

cdr3_aa: CASSYMGGQETQYF
cdr3_nt: TGTGCCAGCAGTTACATGGGAGGTCAAGAGACCCAGTACTTC
j_call: TRBJ2-5
v_call: TRBV6-5
clone_size: many
d_call: NA

cdr3_aa: CASRRQSSNQPQHF
cdr3_nt: TGTGCCAGCAGGAGACAGTCTAGCAATCAGCCCCAGCATTTT
j_call: TRBJ1-5
v_call: TRBV12-3/TRBV12-4
clone_size: medium-sized
d_call: NA

cdr3_aa: CASSPSRDDYGYTF
cdr3_nt: TGTGCCAGCAGTCCAAGCAGGGACGACTATGGCTACACCTTC
j_call: TRBJ1-2
v_call: TRBV12-3/TRBV12-4
clone_size: many
d_call: NA

cdr3_aa: CASSLTSGGPVETQYF
cdr3_nt: TGTGCCAGCAGCTTAACTAGCGGGGGCCCCGTAGAGACCCAGTACTTC
j_call: TRBJ2-5
v_call: TRBV7-2
clone_size: many
d_call: TRBD2

cdr3_aa: CASSLPSGVGNEQFF
cdr3_nt: TGTGCCAGCAGCTTACCCAGCGGGGTCGGCAATGAGCAGTTCTTC
j_call: TRBJ2-1
v_call: TRBV5-4
clone_size: NA
d_call: TRBD2

cdr3_aa: CASRGGGAYGYTF
cdr3_nt: TGTGCCAGCAGGGGAGGGGGCGCCTATGGCTACACCTTC
j_call: TRBJ1-2
v_call: TRBV6-2/TRBV6-3
clone_size: NA
d_call: TRBD1

cdr3_aa: CARTPGNNYGYTF
cdr3_nt: TGTGCCAGAACACCGGGGAACAACTATGGCTACACCTTC
j_call: TRBJ1-2
v_call: TRBV2
clone_size: few
d_call: NA

cdr3_aa: CASSWLAGPDTGELFF
cdr3_nt: TGCGCCAGCAGCTGGCTAGCGGGGCCTGACACCGGGGAGCTGTTTTTT
j_call: TRBJ2-2
v_call: TRBV5-1
clone_size: many
d_call: TRBD2

cdr3_aa: CASSKQGATHF
cdr3_nt: TGTGCCAGCAGTAAACAGGGGGCTACTCATTTT
j_call: TRBJ2-3
v_call: TRBV5-6
clone_size: many
d_call: TRBD1

cdr3_aa: CASSLGQGSGYTF
cdr3_nt: TGTGCCAGCTCACTGGGACAGGGAAGTGGCTACACCTTC
j_call: TRBJ1-2
v_call: TRBV18
clone_size: many
d_call: TRBD1

cdr3_aa: CASSDRNYGYTF
cdr3_nt: TGTGCCAGCAGTGACAGGAACTATGGCTACACCTTC
j_call: TRBJ1-2
v_call: TRBV12-3/TRBV12-4
clone_size: many
d_call: NA

cdr3_aa: CASSEQGSGYTF
cdr3_nt: TGTGCCAGCAGTGAACAGGGATCTGGCTACACCTTC
j_call: TRBJ1-2
v_call: TRBV6-6
clone_size: many
d_call: NA

cdr3_aa: CASSLLDAGGRETQYF
cdr3_nt: TGTGCCAGCAGCCTACTCGACGCGGGGGGGCGAGAGACCCAGTACTTC
j_call: TRBJ2-5
v_call: TRBV7-2
clone_size: many
d_call: TRBD2

cdr3_aa: CSATPGQGNYEQYF
cdr3_nt: TGCAGTGCTACCCCGGGACAGGGAAACTACGAGCAGTACTTC
j_call: TRBJ2-7
v_call: TRBV20-1
clone_size: few
d_call: TRBD1

cdr3_aa: CASSYTSGNSYEQYF
cdr3_nt: TGTGCCAGCAGCTATACTAGCGGTAACTCCTACGAGCAGTACTTC
j_call: TRBJ2-7
v_call: TRBV7-2
clone_size: many
d_call: TRBD2

cdr3_aa: CASRPDRDQNIQYF
cdr3_nt: TGTGCCAGCAGACCTGACAGGGACCAAAACATTCAGTACTTC
j_call: TRBJ2-4
v_call: TRBV27
clone_size: many
d_call: TRBD1

cdr3_aa: CSATIEGNGELFF
cdr3_nt: TGCAGTGCCACCATAGAAGGGAACGGGGAGCTGTTTTTT
j_call: TRBJ2-2
v_call: TRBV20-1
clone_size: many
d_call: NA

cdr3_aa: CASSFYICSAPPGQGSPLHF
cdr3_nt: NA
j_call: TRBJ1-6
v_call: TRBV7-9
clone_size: NA
d_call: NA

cdr3_aa: CASSSIGATGELFF
cdr3_nt: TGTGCCAGCAGCTCCATCGGGGCCACCGGGGAGCTGTTTTTT
j_call: TRBJ2-2
v_call: TRBV7-2
clone_size: many
d_call: NA

cdr3_aa: CASSGTGSQPQHF
cdr3_nt: TGTGCCAGTAGTGGCACGGGGAGTCAGCCCCAGCATTTT
j_call: TRBJ1-5
v_call: TRBV19
clone_size: many
d_call: NA

cdr3_aa: CASSPYPRTSGRGDIQYF
cdr3_nt: TGTGCCAGCTCACCTTATCCCCGGACTAGCGGGAGAGGAGACATTCAGTACTTC
j_call: TRBJ2-4
v_call: TRBV18
clone_size: many
d_call: TRBD2

cdr3_aa: CASSYSSIRSGVLYEQYF
cdr3_nt: TGTGCCAGCAGTTACTCGAGTATTCGGTCCGGCGTTCTTTACGAGCAGTACTTC
j_call: TRBJ2-7
v_call: TRBV6-5
clone_size: many
d_call: NA

cdr3_aa: CASSLARGSFTSNQPQHF
cdr3_nt: TGCGCCAGCAGCTTGGCCCGGGGGTCGTTCACTAGCAATCAGCCCCAGCATTTT
j_call: TRBJ1-5
v_call: TRBV5-1
clone_size: many
d_call: NA

cdr3_aa: CSVDTGGTGELFF
cdr3_nt: TGCAGCGTTGATACGGGGGGGACCGGGGAGCTGTTTTTT
j_call: TRBJ2-2
v_call: TRBV29-1
clone_size: many
d_call: TRBD2

cdr3_aa: CSVVKGATGELFF
cdr3_nt: TGCAGCGTTGTAAAGGGGGCGACCGGGGAGCTGTTTTTT
j_call: TRBJ2-2
v_call: TRBV29-1
clone_size: many
d_call: TRBD1

cdr3_aa: CASSFSLLGVAGELFF
cdr3_nt: TGTGCCAGCAGCTTTTCGCTCCTAGGTGTCGCCGGGGAGCTGTTTTTT
j_call: TRBJ2-2
v_call: TRBV5-5
clone_size: many
d_call: NA

cdr3_aa: CASSEGDTQYF
cdr3_nt: TGCGCCAGCAGCGAAGGAGATACGCAGTATTTT
j_call: TRBJ2-3
v_call: TRBV5-1
clone_size: NA
d_call: NA

cdr3_aa: CASGQGSSNYGYTF
cdr3_nt: TGTGCCAGCGGACAGGGATCATCTAACTATGGCTACACCTTC
j_call: TRBJ1-2
v_call: TRBV6-1
clone_size: few
d_call: TRBD1

cdr3_aa: CASSLTFDGYTF
cdr3_nt: TGTGCCAGCAGCTTGACTTTCGATGGCTACACCTTC
j_call: TRBJ1-2
v_call: TRBV5-5
clone_size: many
d_call: NA

cdr3_aa: CATAQGLSAGELFF
cdr3_nt: TGCGCCACTGCACAGGGGCTAAGCGCCGGGGAGCTGTTTTTT
j_call: TRBJ2-2
v_call: TRBV10-2
clone_size: many
d_call: TRBD1

cdr3_aa: CSAYLPLLGQGAGYTF
cdr3_nt: TGCAGTGCCTACTTACCGCTTTTAGGACAGGGGGCTGGCTACACCTTC
j_call: TRBJ1-2
v_call: TRBV20-1
clone_size: many
d_call: TRBD1

cdr3_aa: CASSLALRDEQYF
cdr3_nt: TGTGCCAGCAGCTTAGCGTTAAGGGATGAGCAGTACTTC
j_call: TRBJ2-7
v_call: TRBV7-9
clone_size: many
d_call: NA

cdr3_aa: CASSFRLAGGSSYNEQFF
cdr3_nt: TGTGCCAGCAGCTTTCGACTAGCGGGGGGGAGCTCCTACAATGAGCAGTTCTTC
j_call: TRBJ2-1
v_call: TRBV7-2
clone_size: many
d_call: TRBD2

cdr3_aa: CSVEGGGVVQFF
cdr3_nt: TGCAGCGTGGAGGGCGGGGGCGTAGTGCAGTTCTTC
j_call: TRBJ2-1
v_call: TRBV29-1
clone_size: NA
d_call: NA

cdr3_aa: CASSSFVKGGNTEAFF
cdr3_nt: TGTGCCAGCAGCTCCTTCGTCAAGGGGGGGAACACTGAAGCTTTCTTT
j_call: TRBJ1-1
v_call: TRBV5-6
clone_size: many
d_call: NA

cdr3_aa: CSARDPSSTDTQYF
cdr3_nt: TGCAGTGCTAGAGATCCATCTAGCACAGATACGCAGTATTTT
j_call: TRBJ2-3
v_call: TRBV20-1
clone_size: many
d_call: NA